This is a list of T cell receptor beta chains from one sample in a study of sequential checkpoint blockade in melanoma. The protocol was immunoSEQ multiplex PCR, while the TCRdb copy is restricted to in-frame clones and leaves out a portion. The sample comprises over 15,000 clones, approximately 80% of which are singletons, and roughly 10% rests with the top ten. The material sequenced was CD8+ T cells sorted from blood (inferred from file names), taken from a patient given nivolumab and ipilimumab in sequence. These TCRs come from a human donor with melanoma. Each CDR3 is given with its conserved first and last residue. Fields, in order: clone size, V gene, D gene, CDR3 length, J gene, CDR3 DNA, CDR3 protein. The D gene is left open where the match is weak. The listing skips clone size in some rows; elsewhere it reads once, few, many or a size class.

>NA|TRBV7-9|NA|15|TRBJ2-7
TGTGCCAGCAGCTCCGAAGAGACAGTCTCCTACGAGCAGTACTTC
CASSSEETVSYEQYF
>NA|TRBV5-1|TRBD1|15|TRBJ2-7
TGCGCCAGCAGCTCACCGGGACAGGGAGGAAACGAGCAGTACTTC
CASSSPGQGGNEQYF
>NA|TRBV7-2|NA|14|TRBJ1-3
TGTGCCAGCAGAGCCCGGGGTCCCGGAAACACCATATATTTT
CASRARGPGNTIYF
>NA|TRBV19|TRBD1|13|TRBJ1-1
TGTGCCAGTAGACAGGGGGCAAGGACTGAAGCTTTCTTT
CASRQGARTEAFF
>NA|TRBV4-2|TRBD2|16|TRBJ2-1
TGTGCCAGCAGCCAAGAGGCGGGAGGAACTTACAATGAGCAGTTCTTC
CASSQEAGGTYNEQFF
>NA|TRBV7-2|TRBD2|16|TRBJ2-7
TGTGCCAGCAGCTTAGTTAGCGGGGGGCCTACCTACGAGCAGTACTTC
CASSLVSGGPTYEQYF
>NA|TRBV12-5|NA|16|TRBJ1-3
TGTGCTAGTGGTCCCACCACGACAGGCTCTGGAAACACCATATATTTT
CASGPTTTGSGNTIYF
>few|TRBV11-1|NA|13|TRBJ2-7
TGTGCCAGCAGCTTTGTGGTCCAGTACGAGCAGTACTTC
CASSFVVQYEQYF
>NA|TRBV6-5|NA|14|TRBJ1-6
TGTGCCAGCAGTTTAGAGGGAAGGACTTCACCCCTCCACTTT
CASSLEGRTSPLHF
>NA|TRBV19|NA|12|TRBJ1-2
TGTGCCAGTACCGTCAGCGGAGCCGGCTACACCTTC
CASTVSGAGYTF
>NA|TRBV29-1|TRBD2|16|TRBJ2-7
TGCAGCGTTGAGGGACTAGCGGGAGGGCCGGCCTACGAGCAGTACTTC
CSVEGLAGGPAYEQYF
>once|TRBV4-1|TRBD2|13|TRBJ2-7
TGCGCCAGCAGCCAAGGGCTAGCGGGCGAGCAGTACTTC
CASSQGLAGEQYF
>NA|TRBV19|TRBD2|15|TRBJ2-7
TGTGCCAGTAGTATAGGAGACGCGGGGGTGACCGAGCAGTACTTC
CASSIGDAGVTEQYF
>NA|TRBV30|NA|14|TRBJ2-7
TGTGCCTGGAGTCACGGGACTCTTTCCCACGAGCAGTACTTC
CAWSHGTLSHEQYF
>once|TRBV2|NA|13|TRBJ1-6
TGTGCCAGCATTGTAGTCTGGAATTCACCCCTCCACTTT
CASIVVWNSPLHF
>NA|TRBV7-9|NA|15|TRBJ1-4
TGTGCCAGCAGCTCATCCCCCTTCGGGGATGAAAAACTGTTTTTT
CASSSSPFGDEKLFF
>once|TRBV21-1|NA|19|TRBJ1-3
TGTGCCAGCAGCAAAAGGACAAGGGAATACAGGGATCAGAGAAACACCATATATTTT
CASSKRTREYRDQRNTIYF
>NA|TRBV11-2|NA|15|TRBJ2-7
TGTGCCAGCAGCTTCACAGGGGCGGGGGGATACGAGCAGTACTTC
CASSFTGAGGYEQYF
>once|TRBV5-1|TRBD1|15|TRBJ1-2
TGCGCCAGCAGCTTGGGACAGGGGTTGGACTATGGCTACACCTTC
CASSLGQGLDYGYTF
>NA|TRBV4-1|TRBD2|18|TRBJ2-7
TGCGCCAGCAGCCAGCCCGTCCCAACTAGCGGGGGCTCCTACGAGCAGTACTTC
CASSQPVPTSGGSYEQYF
>NA|TRBV4-3|TRBD2|16|TRBJ2-7
TGCGCCAGCAGCCAAGATCGACTAGCAAACTCCTACGAGCAGTACTTC
CASSQDRLANSYEQYF
>once|TRBV5-6|NA|12|TRBJ1-1
TGTGCCAGCAGCTTTGGATACAGTGAAGCTTTCTTT
CASSFGYSEAFF
>NA|TRBV7-2|TRBD2|15|TRBJ2-7
TGTGCCAGCAGCGGTAGCGGGGGGCTCTCCTACGAGCAGTACTTC
CASSGSGGLSYEQYF
>NA|TRBV19|NA|15|TRBJ1-5
TGTGCCAGTAGTATAACAGGGAGGGACCATCAGCCCCAGCATTTT
CASSITGRDHQPQHF
>NA|TRBV7-9|TRBD1|13|TRBJ1-4
TGTGCCAGCAGGAGGGGGCTTAATGAAAAACTGTTTTTT
CASRRGLNEKLFF
>NA|TRBV6-6|NA|13|TRBJ2-7
TGTGCCAGCAGTCATGACACCCCCTACGAGCAGTACTTC
CASSHDTPYEQYF
>NA|TRBV4-3|TRBD1|15|TRBJ1-2
TGCGCCAGCAGCCAAGAAAGGGGGCCTTTCTATGGCTACACCTTC
CASSQERGPFYGYTF
>NA|TRBV28|NA|13|TRBJ2-7
TGTGCCAGCAGCGTAGGGGCATCTTACGAGCAGTACTTC
CASSVGASYEQYF
>few|TRBV19|TRBD2|15|TRBJ2-7
TGTGCCAGTAGTATTGGACTAGCGGGCGGTTACGAGCAGTACTTC
CASSIGLAGGYEQYF
>NA|TRBV6-5|TRBD2|14|TRBJ2-7
TGTGCCAGCAGTTACGCGGGGGGGGCCTACGAGCAGTACTTC
CASSYAGGAYEQYF
>NA|TRBV2|TRBD2|14|TRBJ2-7
TGTGCCAGCAGTGGGACTAGCGAGTACTACGAGCAGTACTTC
CASSGTSEYYEQYF
>NA|TRBV27|NA|15|TRBJ2-1
TGTGCCAGCAGTTTAACAGGGTCGGCCTACAATGAGCAGTTCTTC
CASSLTGSAYNEQFF
>NA|TRBV4-3|NA|13|TRBJ1-1
TGCGCCAGCAGCCCTAACCTGAACACTGAAGCTTTCTTT
CASSPNLNTEAFF
>NA|TRBV7-9|NA|14|TRBJ2-7
TGTGCCAGCAGCTCGGACAGCCTCTCCTACGAGCAGTACTTC
CASSSDSLSYEQYF
>NA|TRBV13|NA|12|TRBJ1-6
TGTGCCAGCAGCTTCAGGGATTCACCCCTCCACTTT
CASSFRDSPLHF
>NA|TRBV30|NA|13|TRBJ1-2
TGTGCCTGGAGTGTACAGCCCGGCTATGGCTACACCTTC
CAWSVQPGYGYTF
>NA|TRBV27|TRBD1|15|TRBJ1-4
TGTGCCAGCAGAGCCGGGACAGTCACTAATGAAAAACTGTTTTTT
CASRAGTVTNEKLFF
>NA|TRBV10-2|TRBD1|14|TRBJ1-1
TGCGCCAGCAGTCCACAGGGGGTTTCCACTGAAGCTTTCTTT
CASSPQGVSTEAFF
>NA|TRBV16|NA|14|TRBJ2-7
TGTGCCAGCAGCCTCGAGGCTGACTCCTACGAGCAGTACTTC
CASSLEADSYEQYF
>NA|TRBV13|NA|14|TRBJ1-2
TGTGCCAGCAGCTTAGGAGAGGGCCCGAATGGCTACACCTTC
CASSLGEGPNGYTF
>NA|TRBV27|TRBD1|19|TRBJ2-6
TGTGCCAGCAGTTCAAACCGGGACAGAGTTATCTCTGGGGCCAACGTCCTGACTTTC
CASSSNRDRVISGANVLTF
>NA|TRBV4-1|TRBD1|16|TRBJ1-3
TGCGCCAGCAGCCAAGGGGACAGGGGGCCTGGAAACACCATATATTTT
CASSQGDRGPGNTIYF
>NA|TRBV27|NA|15|TRBJ1-2
TGTGCCAGCAGTTTGGAGGCAGGGGCTAACTATGGCTACACCTTC
CASSLEAGANYGYTF
>NA|TRBV29-1|NA|13|TRBJ1-2
TGCAGCGTTGAACCACCACAGGATGAGGGCTACACCTTC
CSVEPPQDEGYTF
>few|TRBV7-8|NA|14|TRBJ2-5
TGTGCCAGCAGCTTAAAAGTACTAAAGGAGACCCAGTACTTC
CASSLKVLKETQYF
>few|TRBV7-9|NA|13|TRBJ2-7
TGTGCCAGCAGCCCGACACTAGCTTCCGAGCAGTACTTC
CASSPTLASEQYF
>few|TRBV6-1|TRBD1|13|TRBJ1-1
TGTGCCAGCAGCTTAACAGGGGACACTGAAGCTTTCTTT
CASSLTGDTEAFF
>NA|TRBV11-2|NA|13|TRBJ1-2
TGTGCCAGCAGCCTAGGAGCTAACTATGGCTACACCTTC
CASSLGANYGYTF